This section outlines one T cell receptor beta chain sequence together with its context. This clonotype came up a few times. This receptor's antigen is unknown. One base away there is no much larger clone; base qualities are not given. For sequencing, an Illumina NovaSeq 6000 was employed. TCRalpha and TCRbeta cDNA libraries were constructed by 5'RACE with constant-segment primers, with sample barcodes and unique molecular identifiers being introduced. RNA was extracted from every sample with Trizol reagent. Library amplification was performed in two PCR steps, and a second sample barcode and Illumina TruSeq adapters were introduced in the second step. Sequencing of the libraries was done on an Illumina NovaSeq, producing 2 x 150 bp paired-end reads. The source study handled its data this way. With migec v1.2.7, reads were demultiplexed and then collapsed into UMI-guided consensus sequences. Using mixcr v2.1.11, UMI consensuses were aligned to TRA and TRB V and J templates and then assembled into clonotypes. Clonotypes were classified as expanded or contracted when called significant by both edgeR and NoisET, with noise models trained on biological replicates. For edgeR calls, a false discovery rate-adjusted p below 0.01 and a log2 fold-change threshold of 1 were applied. As an exploratory analysis of dynamics, max-normalized trajectories of the 1000 most abundant clonotypes were examined with PCA combined with hierarchical clustering. Separately sequenced CD4+ and CD8+ repertoires were used to assign the CD4 or CD8 phenotype of responding clones. The public sequencing data were trimmed at Q25 with fastp and processed into clonotypes with MiXCR by TCRdb, which kept only in-frame beta chains. Rows merge per CDR3 protein into single entries with the most common DNA and genes. V and J calls and clone size were set by TCRdb, not the authors. Present in this sample are around 90,000 distinct CDR3 sequences, approximately 13% of which were seen just once. The ten biggest clones cover around 27% of the sample.

The sample belongs to a study of T-cell memory formation after mild COVID-19 (dated by TCRdb to the early 2020s). For the wider study: TCR sequence clusters from the two donors were found to be largely donor specific. T-cell clones expanding and contracting after mild COVID-19 in a couple of donors were tracked by longitudinal TCRalpha and TCRbeta repertoire sequencing. Two young, previously healthy adult volunteers, one female and one male, were included in the cohort.

The paper as a whole reports these results and caveats: Some responding clones were detected in pre-infection memory, suggesting pre-existing cross-reactive memory T cells joined the SARS-CoV-2 response. Contracting CD4+ clones were located mainly in the CM and EM memory subsets, whereas CD8+ clones were found to be enriched in EMRA. Whether the second-wave clones peaking on day 37 were SARS-CoV-2 specific was not confirmed. Clones contracting from day 15 to 85 had balanced CD4/CD8 phenotypes, while a second wave expanding from day 15 to 37 was biased towards CD4+. The study included only a couple of mild cases, and larger cohorts that include severe cases with pre-infection samples were judged to be necessary.

Ficoll-Paque density gradient centrifugation was the method used to isolate PBMCs. The CDR3 holds 16 amino acids from the cysteine to the phenylalanine. The kept DNA is CDR3 alone, 48 bases in frame from the first base. The germline V end is reduced by 8 bases and the J end by 2 bases; junction bases left unmatched: 14. CDR1 is given as SNHLY and CDR2 as FYNNEI, both from the germline V gene. The chain employs TRBV2 and TRBJ1-2, with TRBD1 identical over 7 junction bases. Sequenced: PBMCs or a T cell subset sorted from them (not recorded which). The receptor comes from an adult woman who had mild COVID-19 (a few samples of this study predate the infection). The sample titles of this study are shuffled in the database, so cell type and time point are left out; the donor was told from shared clones. CDR3 region: CASGGDSLLLNYGYTF. The sequenced DNA: TGTGCCAGCGGGGGGGACAGCCTCCTTCTCAACTATGGCTACACCTTC. The CDR3 plus the reference TRBV2 and TRBJ1-2 genes for the other parts give the full variable domain: EPEVTQTPSHQVTQMGQEVILRCVPISNHLYFYWYRQILGQKVEFLVSFYNNEISEKSEIFDDQFSVERPDGSNFTLKIRSTKLEDSAMYFCASGGDSLLLNYGYTFGSGTRLTVV.